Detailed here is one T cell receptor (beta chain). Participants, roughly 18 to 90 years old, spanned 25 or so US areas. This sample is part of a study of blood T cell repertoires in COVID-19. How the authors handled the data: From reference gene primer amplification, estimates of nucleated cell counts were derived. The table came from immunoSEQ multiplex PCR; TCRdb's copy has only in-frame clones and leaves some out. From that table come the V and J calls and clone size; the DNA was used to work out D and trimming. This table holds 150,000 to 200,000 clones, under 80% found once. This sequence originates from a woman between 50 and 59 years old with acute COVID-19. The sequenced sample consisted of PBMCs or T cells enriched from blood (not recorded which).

The CDR3 DNA reads as TGTGCCAGTAGGCGGGACCCTAATAGCAATCAGCCCCAGCATTTT. Residues: CASRRDPNSNQPQHF. The V call is TRBV19, the J call TRBJ1-5; D may be TRBD1 (5 bases). Germline values: CDR1 LNHDA, CDR2 SQIVND (reference sequence). This CDR3 is built from 15 residues. The V gene lost 6 bases and the J gene lost 0 bases, with 12 bases spanning the gap.